This T cell receptor (beta chain) was retrieved from a study of shared clonotypes between healthy human individuals. Broader study findings: When naive CD4 clonotypes were compared across a few donors, around 5% were shared. Naive subsets typically showed greater estimated richness than memory subsets.

Of note for this clone: What it binds is unknown.

Sequencing was performed with immunoSEQ multiplex PCR; in TCRdb, only in-frame clones are kept and a portion is missing. This sample carries roughly 2.2 million clones, 85% to 95% of them seen once, and the ten largest clones take about 0.39%. The CDR3 is made up of 13 amino acids. Per germline, CDR1 MNHEY and CDR2 SMNVEV (reference sequence). Trimming took 6 bases from V and 7 from J, leaving 15 bases between them. The chain combines TRBV27 with TRBJ2-5, with D hard to call. The sample was naive CD4+ T cells from PBMCs. The subset was: CD45RA+ positively selected. The clonotype comes from a man aged 18 to 29 in good health. Some clones in this sample may be carry-over from other donors' samples. For the CDR3, the DNA is TGTGCCAGCAGGTATAAGCCCCTGGGGACCCAGTACTTC. Residues: CASRYKPLGTQYF.